These 4 T cell receptor beta chains share one sample of origin, sequenced in a study of CD8 T cells in ankylosing spondylitis. Study observations and caveats: A TCR beta motif of 7 to 9 highly homologous variants seemed to mark ankylosing spondylitis blood.

One entry per CDR3 protein results from TCRdb running MiXCR on the 5' RACE reads. The sample carries about 210,000 distinct CDR3 sequences, just under 7.5% recorded once. No antigens are known for them. The specimen was blood, either unsorted or a sorted T cell fraction (not recorded which). Receptors were obtained from a male donor with ankylosing spondylitis.

This clonotype showed up many times. The chain has TRBV24-1 and TRBJ2-1; 7 bases align to TRBD1. Per germline, CDR1 KGHDR and CDR2 SFDVKD. The CDR3 sequence is 13 residues long. The J segment lost 7 bases and the V segment lost 2 bases, leaving 1 base of the junction unmatched. The CDR3 DNA is TGTGCCACCAGTGATTCACAGGGGAATGAGCAGTTCTTC. Protein product: CATSDSQGNEQFF.

This clonotype was found many times. The chain uses TRBV5-5 and TRBJ1-2, with D unclear. The length of the CDR3 is 14 residues. Germline lookup yields CDR1 SGHKS and CDR2 YYEKEE (reference sequence). V lost 2 bases to trimming and J lost 0 bases, with 8 bases between them. CDR3 nucleotide sequence: TGTGCCAGCAGCTTTCGGACCACTAACTATGGCTACACCTTC. It codes for CASSFRTTNYGYTF.

This clonotype came up many times. The V gene is TRBV29-1, the J gene TRBJ2-5; D call uncertain. The CDR3 has 14 residues. The germline CDR1 and CDR2 sequences are SQVTM and ANQGSEA. V lost 1 base to trimming and J lost 2 bases, with 11 bases between them. For the CDR3, the DNA is TGCAGCGTTGAAGTATCGAGCGAGCAAGAGACCCAGTACTTC. Translation: CSVEVSSEQETQYF.

This clonotype showed up just a few times. The CDR3 coding sequence is TGCGCCAGCAGCTTGGAAGGGGTTTCCTACGAGCAGTACTTC. Its protein is CASSLEGVSYEQYF. The V and J genes are TRBV5-1 and TRBJ2-7, with a weak D call TRBD1 (5 bases). This CDR3 is built from 14 residues. Trimming removed 0 bases from V and 1 base from J, with 8 bases in between. CDR1 is SGHRS, CDR2 YFSETQ, per germline.